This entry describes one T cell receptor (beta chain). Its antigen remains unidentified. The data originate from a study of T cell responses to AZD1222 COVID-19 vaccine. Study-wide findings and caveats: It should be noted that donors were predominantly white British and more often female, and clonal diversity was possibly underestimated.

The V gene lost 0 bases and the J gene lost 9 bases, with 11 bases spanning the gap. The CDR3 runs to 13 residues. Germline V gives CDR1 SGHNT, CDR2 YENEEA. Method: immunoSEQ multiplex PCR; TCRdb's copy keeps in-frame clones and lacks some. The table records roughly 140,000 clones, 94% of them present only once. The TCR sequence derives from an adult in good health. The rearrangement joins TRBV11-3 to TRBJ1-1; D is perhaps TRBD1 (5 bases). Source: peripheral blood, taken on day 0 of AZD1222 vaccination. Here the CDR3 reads CASSLDRRQQAFF. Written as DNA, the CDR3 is TGTGCCAGCAGCTTAGATAGAAGACAGCAAGCTTTCTTT.